Each of the 6 T cell receptor beta chains below was sequenced from the same sample in a study of blood T cells in healthy people across ages (dated by TCRdb to about 2015). The library was obtained by 5' RACE. The listed sequencing device is Illumina HiSeq 2500. A second PCR of 7 to 11 cycles was run with a J-beta primer mix and a sample-barcoded 5' primer. Starting from the raw public reads, TCRdb applied fastp trimming at Q25, assembled clones with MiXCR and retained in-frame beta chains. Each CDR3 protein gets just one entry, which takes the most common genes and DNA from the rows behind it. Across this sample there are more than 650,000 distinct CDR3 sequences, with roughly 20% seen only once. Jointly, the top ten make up roughly 22% of the sample. Sequences were obtained from blood. Receptors originate from a man between 65 and 80 years old in good health.

The rearrangement joins TRBV5-1 to TRBJ2-1; 11 nucleotides align to TRBD1. The J call may be mistaken, given a closer DNA end match to TRBJ2-5. The CDR3 spans 15 residues. The germline V gene encodes CDR1 SGHRS and CDR2 YFSETQ. CDR3 sequence (DNA): TGCGCCAGCGAGCCGAGGACAGGGGGCTTAGAGACCCAGTACTTC. Translation: CASEPRTGGLETQYF.

In this sample, this clonotype turned up a few times. The chain uses TRBV10-2 and TRBJ2-3; D might be TRBD1 (6 bases). CDR1 WSHSY and CDR2 SAAADI come from the germline V gene. There are 15 residues in the CDR3. The V end lost 6 bases, the J end lost 0 bases, and 13 bases lay between the germline ends. The CDR3 bases are TGCGCCAGCAGAAGGACAGCATCTAGCACAGATACGCAGTATTTT. Its translation: CASRRTASSTDTQYF.

In its sample, this clonotype was seen a few times. The chain couples TRBV28 to TRBJ1-1; possible D gene TRBD1, 6 bases. The V gene lost 5 bases and the J gene lost 11 bases, with 15 bases spanning the gap. CDR1 is MDHEN and CDR2 is SYDVKM in the germline V gene. CDR3 length: 12 amino acids. CDR3 nucleotide sequence: TGTGCCAGCAGTCAACAGGGAAGGTACGCTTTCTTT. Translating gives CASSQQGRYAFF.

V and J are TRBV18 and TRBJ2-3, with D tentatively TRBD1 or TRBD2 (5 bases each). V lost 2 bases to trimming and J lost 4 bases, with 13 bases between them. Looked up from germline, CDR1 is KGHSH and CDR2 is LQKENI. The CDR3 is 15 amino acids. DNA for the CDR3: TGTGCCAGCTCACCAGGGCCCCGGGGCCCAGATACGCAGTATTTT. Encoded protein: CASSPGPRGPDTQYF.

This clonotype occurred once. The chain carries TRBV19 and TRBJ1-1; no reliable D call. The germline V and J ends were trimmed by 8 bases and 6 bases, with 7 bases remaining between them. The CDR3 covers 10 residues. Germline V CDR1 and CDR2: LNHDA, SQIVND (reference sequence). The CDR3: CASGRSEAFF. The CDR3 region has the DNA TGTGCCAGTGGTAGATCTGAAGCTTTCTTT.

This clonotype was counted between two and nine times. The chain joins TRBV7-3 to TRBJ2-3, with TRBD2 identical over 9 bases. Per the germline V gene, CDR1 is SGHTA and CDR2 is FQGTGA. The length of the CDR3 is 14 residues. V lost 5 bases, J lost 6 bases, and 6 bases stayed unmatched. CDR3 loop: CASSPVAGADTQYF. For the CDR3, the DNA is TGTGCCAGCAGCCCCGTAGCGGGAGCTGATACGCAGTATTTT. Looking up the rest from reference TRBV7-3 and TRBJ2-3 gives the full variable domain: GAGVSQTPSNKVTEKGKYVELRCDPISGHTALYWYRQSLGQGPEFLIYFQGTGAADDSGLPNDRFFAVRPEGSVSTLKIQRTERGDSAVYLCASSPVAGADTQYFGPGTRLTVL.